The source of this TCR beta chain is a study of T cells after somatic rescue of genetic block. The table came from immunoSEQ multiplex PCR; TCRdb's copy has only in-frame clones and leaves some out. The sample holds 67,000 or so clones, around 90% seen once. V lost 4 bases, J lost 3 bases, and 7 bases stayed unmatched. Germline V lookup: CDR1 SGDLS, CDR2 YYNGEE. There are 15 residues in the CDR3. This TCR came from a young man. Input material: peripheral blood mononuclear cells (PBMCs). The V call is TRBV9, the J call TRBJ2-3; 8 positions match TRBD2. The CDR3 nucleotides are TGTGCCAGCAGCCTTAGCGGGATGGGGACAGATACGCAGTATTTT. Protein sequence: CASSLSGMGTDTQYF.